The 5 T cell receptor beta chains in this list originate from one sample, sequenced in a study of tumor-infiltrating lymphocytes in localized non-small cell lung cancer. Using immunoSEQ multiplex PCR, the repertoire was profiled, and TCRdb retains in-frame clones only, with some absent. The table records about 12,000 clones, 70% to 90% of them present only once. The sequenced sample consisted of lung tumor tissue. These receptors were taken from a human donor with non-small cell lung cancer.

CDR3 amino acids: CASSLSEGAKTQYF. CDR3 nucleotide sequence: TGCGCCAGCAGCTTGTCGGAGGGGGCTAAGACCCAGTACTTC. The rearrangement joins TRBV5-1 to TRBJ2-5; perhaps TRBD1 as D (7 bases). Germline V CDR1 and CDR2: SGHRS, YFSETQ. The CDR3 sequence is 14 residues long. Trimming removed 1 base at V and 6 bases at J, with 13 bases between.

The chain is built from TRBV4-2 and TRBJ2-7; D ambiguous. Trimming took off 0 bases at V and 2 bases at J, with 11 bases between the two ends. The CDR3 consists of 15 residues. The germline CDR1 and CDR2 sequences are LGHNA and YNFKEQ. The CDR3 loop is CASSQENGLTYEQYF. In DNA form, the CDR3 reads TGTGCCAGCAGCCAAGAAAATGGGCTCACCTACGAGCAGTACTTC.

This chain links TRBV5-1 with TRBJ1-2; 8 bases fit TRBD1. Per germline, CDR1 SGHRS and CDR2 YFSETQ. With 4 bases clipped from V and 3 bases from J, the junction kept 2 bases outside the gene matches. The CDR3 is 13 residues long. The CDR3 loop reads CASSPTGDYGYTF. Written as DNA, the CDR3 is TGCGCCAGCAGCCCGACAGGGGACTATGGCTACACCTTC.

The chain recombines TRBV20-1 with TRBJ2-3; no reliable D call. Germline V gives CDR1 DFQATT, CDR2 SNEGSKA (reference sequence). The germline V and J ends were trimmed by 7 bases and 3 bases, with 8 bases remaining between them. The CDR3 totals 11 residues. CDR3 in amino acids: CSGGKTDTQYF. In DNA form, the CDR3 reads TGCAGTGGCGGTAAAACAGATACGCAGTATTTT.

This chain uses TRBV6-6 with TRBJ1-5; perhaps TRBD1 as D (6 bases). CDR3 length: 14 residues. V was trimmed by 4 bases and J by 6 bases, leaving 13 bases between them. Germline values: CDR1 MNHNY, CDR2 SVGAGI (reference sequence). The CDR3 reads CASSSKEGGQPQHF. The CDR3 nucleotides read TGTGCCAGCAGTTCCAAGGAGGGGGGTCAGCCCCAGCATTTT.